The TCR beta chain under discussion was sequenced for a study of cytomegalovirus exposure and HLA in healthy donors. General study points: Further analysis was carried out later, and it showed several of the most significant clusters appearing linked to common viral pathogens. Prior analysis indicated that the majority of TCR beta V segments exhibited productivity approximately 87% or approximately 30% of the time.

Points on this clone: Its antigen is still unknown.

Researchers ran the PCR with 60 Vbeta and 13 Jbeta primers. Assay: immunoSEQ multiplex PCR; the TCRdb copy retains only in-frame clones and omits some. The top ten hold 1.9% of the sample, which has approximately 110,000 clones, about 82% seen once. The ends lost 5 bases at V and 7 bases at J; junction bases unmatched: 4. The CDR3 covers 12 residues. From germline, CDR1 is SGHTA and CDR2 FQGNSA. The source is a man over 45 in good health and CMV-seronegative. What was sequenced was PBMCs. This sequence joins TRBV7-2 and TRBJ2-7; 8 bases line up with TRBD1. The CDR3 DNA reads TGTGCCAGCAGCCGGACAGGGATTGAGCAGTACTTC. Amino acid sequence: CASSRTGIEQYF.